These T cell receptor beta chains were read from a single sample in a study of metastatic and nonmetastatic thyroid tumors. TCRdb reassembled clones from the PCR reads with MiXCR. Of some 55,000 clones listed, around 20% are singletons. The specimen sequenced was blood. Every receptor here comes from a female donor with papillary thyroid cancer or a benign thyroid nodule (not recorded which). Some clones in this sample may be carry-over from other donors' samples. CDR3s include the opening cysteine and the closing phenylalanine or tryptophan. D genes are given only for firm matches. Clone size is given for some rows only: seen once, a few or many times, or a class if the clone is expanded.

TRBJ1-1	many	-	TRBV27	TGTGCCAGCAGTTTACGCCCGGCCATGAACACTGAAGCTTTCTTT	CASSLRPAMNTEAFF
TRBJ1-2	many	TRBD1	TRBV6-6	TGTGCCAGCAGTTACAGTTGGGACAGGGGGCACATTGATTATGGCTACACCTTC	CASSYSWDRGHIDYGYTF
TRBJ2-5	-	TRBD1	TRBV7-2	TGTGCCAGCAGATTAGGTCGGGACAGCAATCATCAAGACACCCAGTACTTC	CASRLGRDSNHQDTQYF
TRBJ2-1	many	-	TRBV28	TGTGCCAGCAGCAGACTAGTGTACGAGCAGTTCTTC	CASSRLVYEQFF
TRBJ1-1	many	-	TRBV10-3	TGTGCCATCAGTGAGTCGGCAGGAATGAACACTGAAGCTTTCTTT	CAISESAGMNTEAFF
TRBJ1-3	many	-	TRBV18	TGTGCCAGCTCACGATTACTGGGCTCTGGAAACACCATATATTTT	CASSRLLGSGNTIYF
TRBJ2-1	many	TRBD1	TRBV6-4	TGTGCCAGCAGTACGACCGGACAGGGAGGATACAATGAGCAGTTCTTC	CASSTTGQGGYNEQFF
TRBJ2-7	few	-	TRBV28	TGTGCCAGCAGTTTTCCCCTCAGGTTCCCTCCCTACGAGCAGTACTTC	CASSFPLRFPPYEQYF
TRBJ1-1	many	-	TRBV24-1	TGTGCCACCAGTGATTTGGGGTACACTGAAGCTTTCTTT	CATSDLGYTEAFF
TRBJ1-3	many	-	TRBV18	TGTGCCAGCTCACCCTCCCCCTCTGGAAACACCATATATTTT	CASSPSPSGNTIYF
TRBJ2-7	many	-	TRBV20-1	TGCAGTGCCCCTGGGGGGACCTACGAGCAGTACTTC	CSAPGGTYEQYF
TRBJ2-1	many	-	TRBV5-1	TGCGCCAGCAGCTTGGACAGAGTGCGGACGGGTCGATCCTACAATGAGCAGTTCTTC	CASSLDRVRTGRSYNEQFF
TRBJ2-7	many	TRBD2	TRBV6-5	TGTGCCAGCAGTTACGGGGGAGGGGAGCAGTACTTC	CASSYGGGEQYF
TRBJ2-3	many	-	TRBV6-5	TGTGCCAGCAGTTCCTACTCGACCAACGTGATCACAGATACGCAGTATTTT	CASSSYSTNVITDTQYF
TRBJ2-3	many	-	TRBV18	TGTGCCAGCTCGCGGCTACAGAGGGATACGCAGTATTTT	CASSRLQRDTQYF
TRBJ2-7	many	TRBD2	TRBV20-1	TGCAGTGCTGCCGGGACTAGCGGTTACGAGCAGTACTTC	CSAAGTSGYEQYF
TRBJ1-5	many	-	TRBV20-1	TGCAGTGCCTCCTCAGGGGTATGGGCTAGCAATCAGCCCCAGCATTTT	CSASSGVWASNQPQHF
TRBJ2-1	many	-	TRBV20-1	TGCAGTGCCCCAGTCGGGCCTAGAGAGCAGTTCTTC	CSAPVGPREQFF
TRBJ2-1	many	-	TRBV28	TGTGCCAGCAGTCTGGACAGCTACAATGAGCAGTTCTTC	CASSLDSYNEQFF
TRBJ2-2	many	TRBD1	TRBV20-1	TGCAGTGCTCCCCGACAGGGCGCGAACACCGGGGAGCTGTTTTTT	CSAPRQGANTGELFF
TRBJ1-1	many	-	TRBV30	TGTGCCGGATTATACACTGAAGCTTTCTTT	CAGLYTEAFF
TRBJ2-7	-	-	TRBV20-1	TGCAGTGCTCGCGCGGAGGGACAGAAAAAAACCGAGCAGTACTTC	CSARAEGQKKTEQYF
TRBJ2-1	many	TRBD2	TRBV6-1	TGTGCCAGCAGGTCATTCTCTAGCGGGAGGGCCCGGGAGCAGTTCTTC	CASRSFSSGRAREQFF
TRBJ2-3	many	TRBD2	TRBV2	TGTGCCAGCAGTGCGTCTAGCGGGCAGGGAGATACGCAGTATTTT	CASSASSGQGDTQYF
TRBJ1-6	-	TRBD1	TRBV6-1	TGTGCCAGCAGTCCCCGGGACAGGGTGGGATCACCCCTCCACTTT	CASSPRDRVGSPLHF
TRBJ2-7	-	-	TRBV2	TGTGCCAGCAGCAGGGCTCTTGGAAAGTACTTC	CASSRALGKYF
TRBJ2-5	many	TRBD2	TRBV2	TGTGCCAGCACCGTCGGACTAGCGGGAGCTCAAGAGACCCAGTACTTC	CASTVGLAGAQETQYF
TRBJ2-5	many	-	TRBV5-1	TGCGCCAGCAGCTTAGGGCAGGAGGAAGAGACCCAGTACTTC	CASSLGQEEETQYF
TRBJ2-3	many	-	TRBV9	TGTGCCAGCAGCGTAGTGGAGTACACAGATACGCAGTATTTT	CASSVVEYTDTQYF
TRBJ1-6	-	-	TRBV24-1	TGTGCCACCAGTAGTGACAGGTGTTTCGGGCCTAATTCACCCCTCCACTTT	CATSSDRCFGPNSPLHF
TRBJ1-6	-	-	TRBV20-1	TGCAGTGCCATGGGGGGCACCCATAATTCACCCCTCCACTTT	CSAMGGTHNSPLHF